Below, 31 T cell receptor beta chains from the same sample are listed, as sequenced in a study of PD-L1 blockade in urothelial cancer (dated by TCRdb to the late 2010s). Receptors were amplified or captured by the immunoSEQ multiplex PCR assay. Here the immuneACCESS table is served through TCRdb, limited to in-frame sequences with V and J called. Missing clones are a known gap in these copies; in checked studies unresolved V genes cover under half, and the rest lacks a known reason. Present in this sample are 90,000 to 130,000 clones, 75% to 95% of which were seen just once. 3.5% to 4.5% of the sample goes to the ten largest clones. The time point label here, explained by the study, means: peripheral blood 6 weeks after treatment start. Sequencing used PBMCs, obtained around atezolizumab (anti-PD-L1) treatment. The receptors shown here come from a man aged 60 to 69 with urothelial cancer.

The chain is built from TRBV16 and TRBJ2-4, with D unresolved. This CDR3 contains 14 residues. Germline assignment: CDR1 KGHSY and CDR2 FQNENV. The V end lost 5 bases, the J end lost 5 bases, and 13 bases lay between the germline ends. The CDR3 DNA reads as TGTGCCAGCAGCGCCAGTGGCAGCGAAAACATTCAGTACTTC. It codes for CASSASGSENIQYF. The full variable domain, its missing parts supplied by reference TRBV16 and TRBJ2-4, is GEEVAQTPKHLVRGEGQKAKLYCAPIKGHSYVFWYQQVLKNEFKFLISFQNENVFDETGMPKERFSAKCLPNSPCSLEIQATKLEDSAVYFCASSASGSENIQYFGAGTRLSVL.

This clone was detected only once. The genes are TRBV5-1 and TRBJ2-1, with 7 bases fitting TRBD2. CDR3 length equals 13 residues. Germline V gene lookup returns CDR1 SGHRS and CDR2 YFSETQ. J gave up 5 bases and V 4 bases, and 3 bases lay outside the gene matches. The CDR3 loop reads CASSREANNEQFF. DNA for the CDR3: TGCGCCAGCAGCCGGGAGGCTAACAATGAGCAGTTCTTC. The whole variable domain, remainder taken from reference TRBV5-1 and TRBJ2-1, is KAGVTQTPRYLIKTRGQQVTLSCSPISGHRSVSWYQQTPGQGLQFLFEYFSETQRNKGNFPGRFSGRQFSNSRSEMNVSTLELGDSALYLCASSREANNEQFFGPGTRLTVL.

J is TRBJ1-4 and V is TRBV7-9; 9 bases agree with TRBD1. Germline V gene lookup returns CDR1 SEHNR and CDR2 FQNEAQ (reference sequence). The junction had 5 bases not matched to a gene; V was cut back by 2 bases and J by 7 bases. This CDR3 is built from 15 residues. CDR3 sequence: CASSLLGQGVEKLFF. For the CDR3, the DNA is TGTGCCAGCAGCTTATTGGGACAGGGTGTTGAAAAACTGTTTTTT. Using reference TRBV7-9 and TRBJ1-4 for the parts outside the CDR3, the full variable domain is DTGVSQNPRHKITKRGQNVTFRCDPISEHNRLYWYRQTLGQGPEFLTYFQNEAQLEKSRLLSDRFSAERPKGSFSTLEIQRTEQGDSAMYLCASSLLGQGVEKLFFGSGTQLSVL.

This clone was detected a few times. The chain combines TRBV1 with TRBJ1-2; no check of the table's D call, TRBD1, against the DNA was made. TRBV1 is designated a pseudogene. This CDR3 has 14 amino acids. Here the CDR3 DNA reads TGCACCAGTATCACGACAGGGGGGCACTATGGCTACACCTTC. This translates into CTSITTGGHYGYTF.

The chain has TRBV7-2 and TRBJ1-3; 7 nucleotides match TRBD1. This CDR3 region has 13 residues. Trimming removed 4 bases from V and 4 bases from J; junction bases left unmatched: 1. Germline CDR1 reads SGHTA; CDR2 reads FQGNSA. The CDR3 region is CASSWDRGNTIYF. The DNA for the CDR3 is TGTGCCAGCAGCTGGGACAGAGGAAACACCATATATTTT.

J is TRBJ2-7 and V is TRBV12-5; maybe TRBD1 (6 bases). The length of the CDR3 is 13 residues. The V gene lost 3 bases and the J gene lost 3 bases, with 9 bases spanning the gap. Germline CDR1 reads LGHNT; CDR2 reads FRNRAP. The CDR3 reads CASGFGRGYEQYF. CDR3 DNA sequence: TGTGCTAGTGGTTTTGGCAGGGGCTACGAGCAGTACTTC.

The chain has TRBV5-1 and TRBJ2-5; 8 positions match TRBD1. Germline V gene lookup returns CDR1 SGHRS and CDR2 YFSETQ. The CDR3 runs to 14 residues. The V gene end was trimmed by 5 bases and the J gene end by 2 bases; junction bases not matched to a gene: 5. The CDR3 coding sequence is TGCGCCAGCAGTCGTACAGGGGGTCAAGAGACCCAGTACTTC. Its translation: CASSRTGGQETQYF.

The CDR3 DNA reads as TGTGCCAGCAGTCCAGCCAAGACGGGAGAGACCCAGTACTTC. It is translated as CASSPAKTGETQYF. The rearrangement links TRBV28 to TRBJ2-5, with D unclear. The CDR3 extends over 14 amino acids. Germline V gene data show CDR1 as MDHEN and CDR2 as SYDVKM. The V and J ends lost 5 bases and 4 bases respectively, with 14 bases between them.

The rearrangement links TRBV18 to TRBJ2-5; TRBD2 agrees at 13 bases. Germline V gives CDR1 KGHSH, CDR2 LQKENI. V shed 3 bases, J shed 0 bases, and the junction held 1 base outside the gene matches. This CDR3 is 16 amino acids long. This CDR3 reads CASSPTSGGYQETQYF. The CDR3 DNA reads as TGTGCCAGCTCACCGACTAGCGGGGGGTACCAAGAGACCCAGTACTTC.

The J gene is TRBJ2-1, the V gene TRBV27; TRBD2 matches 11 bases. CDR3 length: 16 amino acids. Germline assignment: CDR1 MNHEY and CDR2 SMNVEV (reference sequence). V gave up 5 bases and J gave up 5 bases; unmatched junction bases: 8. CDR3 sequence reads: CASSPLAGGRNNEQFF. CDR3 nucleotide sequence: TGTGCCAGCAGTCCCTTAGCGGGGGGGCGGAACAATGAGCAGTTCTTC.

The sample holds a few counts of this clone. V usage is TRBV6-1 and J usage is TRBJ1-1; D ambiguous. CDR3 length: 12 residues. Per germline, CDR1 MNHNS and CDR2 SASEGT. Between the trimmed V and J ends, which lost 2 bases and 5 bases, there was a span of 6 bases. This chain's CDR3 is CASSESMTEAFF. For the CDR3, the DNA is TGTGCCAGCAGTGAATCTATGACTGAAGCTTTCTTT.

The CDR3 DNA reads TGTGCCAGCCGCGTCGCAGGGCCCTCTGGAAACACCATATATTTT. Translated, it gives CASRVAGPSGNTIYF. The chain uses TRBV19 and TRBJ1-3; tentatively, D is TRBD1 (5 bases). Deletions cut 9 bases from V and 0 bases from J, with 15 bases between. Germline CDR1 and CDR2: LNHDA and SQIVND (reference sequence). CDR3 size: 15 residues.

The chain joins TRBV27 to TRBJ2-3, with 9 bases matching TRBD1. The CDR3 is 15 amino acids. J gave up 1 base and V 7 bases, and 6 bases lay outside the gene matches. Germline loops: CDR1 MNHEY, CDR2 SMNVEV (reference sequence). Written as DNA, the CDR3 is TGTGCCAGCAAACTACAGGGGGCTGGCACAGATACGCAGTATTTT. This codes for CASKLQGAGTDTQYF.

V is TRBV7-9 and J is TRBJ2-1; TRBD2 might be the D (6 bases). This CDR3 is built from 16 residues. The V gene lost 5 bases and the J gene lost 2 bases, with 16 bases spanning the gap. The germline CDR1 and CDR2 sequences are SEHNR and FQNEAQ (reference sequence). In nucleotides, the CDR3 is TGTGCCAGCAGCGGGGTGGGGGACTCAACCTACAATGAGCAGTTCTTC. This translates into CASSGVGDSTYNEQFF. Full variable domain (outside the CDR3, taken from reference TRBV7-9 and TRBJ2-1): DTGVSQNPRHKITKRGQNVTFRCDPISEHNRLYWYRQTLGQGPEFLTYFQNEAQLEKSRLLSDRFSAERPKGSFSTLEIQRTEQGDSAMYLCASSGVGDSTYNEQFFGPGTRLTVL.

The chain couples TRBV6-5 to TRBJ1-5; the D is unclear. The ends were cut back, 0 bases at V and 6 bases at J, with 12 bases in the middle. Germline V gene data show CDR1 as MNHEY and CDR2 as SVGAGI. The CDR3 spans 15 residues. The CDR3 sequence: CASSYSGIPGQPQHF. CDR3 nucleotide sequence: TGTGCCAGCAGTTACTCTGGTATCCCCGGTCAGCCCCAGCATTTT.

CDR3 protein: CSASQGEQYF. DNA for the CDR3: TGCAGTGCTAGTCAGGGGGAGCAGTACTTC. V is TRBV20-1 and J is TRBJ2-7; TRBD1 might be the D (6 bases). From germline, CDR1 is DFQATT and CDR2 SNEGSKA (reference sequence). V lost 3 bases, J lost 7 bases, and 7 bases lay in between. The CDR3 runs 10 residues.

The chain employs TRBV29-1 and TRBJ1-2, with TRBD1 matching over 8 bases. J was trimmed by 4 bases and V by 6 bases; bases with no gene match: 7. The germline V gene has CDR1 SQVTM and CDR2 ANQGSEA. The CDR3 runs 13 residues. The CDR3 loop reads CSVRTGYGYGYTF. The DNA of the CDR3 is TGCAGCGTAAGGACAGGGTACGGCTATGGCTACACCTTC.

This clone was found a few times. The chain combines TRBV11-2 with TRBJ1-5, with D tentatively TRBD1 (6 bases). The CDR3 is made up of 15 amino acids. Germline V gene data show CDR1 as SGHAT and CDR2 as FQNNGV. Trimming took 0 bases from V and 1 from J, leaving 7 bases between them. CDR3 coding DNA: TGTGCCAGCAGCTTAGAAGGGGGAAGCAATCAGCCCCAGCATTTT. This encodes CASSLEGGSNQPQHF.

The rearrangement joins TRBV5-1 to TRBJ2-1; D may be TRBD2 (7 bases). Trimming took off 0 bases at V and 5 bases at J, with 15 bases between the two ends. Looked up from germline, CDR1 is SGHRS and CDR2 is YFSETQ. CDR3 length: 16 amino acids. The CDR3 sequence: CASSLEPRGLNNEQFF. For the CDR3, the DNA is TGCGCCAGCAGCTTGGAGCCGCGGGGGCTTAACAATGAGCAGTTCTTC. The variable domain in full, completed from reference TRBV5-1 and TRBJ2-1, reads KAGVTQTPRYLIKTRGQQVTLSCSPISGHRSVSWYQQTPGQGLQFLFEYFSETQRNKGNFPGRFSGRQFSNSRSEMNVSTLELGDSALYLCASSLEPRGLNNEQFFGPGTRLTVL.

The chain combines TRBV29-1 with TRBJ2-5; TRBD1 is a possible D gene (5 bases). CDR1 is SQVTM, CDR2 ANQGSEA, per germline. Trimming shortened V by 4 bases and J by 5 bases, and 14 bases separated the two germline ends. The CDR3 extends over 13 amino acids. The CDR3 region is CSVARQGLETQYF. Written as DNA, the CDR3 is TGCAGCGTTGCTAGGCAGGGTCTCGAGACCCAGTACTTC.

This chain connects TRBV6-5 to TRBJ2-7; 12 nucleotides line up with TRBD2. The CDR3 sequence is 14 residues long. Looked up from germline, CDR1 is MNHEY and CDR2 is SVGAGI. Trimming removed 5 bases from V and 2 bases from J; junction bases left unmatched: 1. The CDR3 sequence: CASSRTSGAYEQYF. DNA for the CDR3: TGTGCCAGCAGTCGGACTAGCGGGGCCTACGAGCAGTACTTC.

This chain connects TRBV5-4 to TRBJ2-2; 7 nucleotides match TRBD1. V dropped 0 bases and J dropped 5; count of bases not matched to a gene: 7. This CDR3 is built from 16 residues. Per germline, CDR1 SGHNT and CDR2 YYREEE (reference sequence). The CDR3 DNA reads TGTGCCAGCAGCTTGGAAGGGGGCGCAGGAACCGGGGAGCTGTTTTTT. Translation gives CASSLEGGAGTGELFF.

The chain employs TRBV30 and TRBJ2-3, with a weak D call TRBD1 (6 bases). V lost 7 bases to trimming and J lost 4 bases, with 12 bases between them. From germline, CDR1 is GTSNPN and CDR2 SVGIG (reference sequence). The CDR3 has 12 amino acids. CDR3 bases: TGTGCCTACACCGAGGGGGCAGATACGCAGTATTTT. Its translation: CAYTEGADTQYF.

The chain uses TRBV2 and TRBJ1-2; TRBD1 aligns across 7 bases. From germline, CDR1 is SNHLY and CDR2 FYNNEI. The CDR3 is 12 residues long. J was trimmed by 4 bases and V by 8 bases; bases with no gene match: 4. CDR3 amino acids: CASHRGGYGYTF. The CDR3 nucleotides are TGTGCCAGCCACAGGGGAGGCTATGGCTACACCTTC.

This chain connects TRBV28 to TRBJ2-1; D perhaps matches TRBD2 (6 bases). Germline lookup yields CDR1 MDHEN and CDR2 SYDVKM. This CDR3 spans 13 amino acids. Deletions cut 5 bases from V and 9 bases from J, with 14 bases between. CDR3 loop: CASSPRRAGEQFF. The CDR3 coding sequence is TGTGCCAGCAGTCCCAGGAGGGCGGGTGAGCAGTTCTTC.

The chain carries TRBV20-1 and TRBJ2-3; D call uncertain. CDR1 and CDR2 from the germline V gene are DFQATT and SNEGSKA (reference sequence). The CDR3 extends over 11 amino acids. Trimming left V 7 bases short and J 5 bases short, with 10 bases between. As DNA, the CDR3 is TGCAGTGGTGGGCGTGAAGATACGCAGTATTTT. Encoded protein: CSGGREDTQYF.

The rearrangement uses TRBV7-9 and TRBJ2-1; 8 nucleotides line up with TRBD2. With V trimmed by 2 bases and J by 4 bases, 4 bases remained unmatched. CDR1 and CDR2 from the germline V gene are SEHNR and FQNEAQ (reference sequence). The CDR3 sequence is 15 residues long. CDR3 sequence (DNA): TGTGCCAGCAGCTTAAGAGCGGGAGAATACAATGAGCAGTTCTTC. Residues: CASSLRAGEYNEQFF.

CDR3 in DNA: TGTGCCAGCAGTTATCTCTGGAGGCCAAGCACCGGGGAGCTGTTTTTT. Its protein product is CASSYLWRPSTGELFF. This rearrangement joins TRBV6-5 to TRBJ2-2; D might be TRBD2 (5 bases). The length of the CDR3 is 16 residues. Trimming took off 3 bases at V and 4 bases at J, with 15 bases between the two ends. The germline gives CDR1 MNHEY, CDR2 SVGAGI.

J is TRBJ2-1 and V is TRBV4-2; 9 nucleotides line up with TRBD2. V lost 1 base, J lost 7 bases, and 5 bases stayed unmatched. This CDR3 is 15 amino acids long. CDR1 and CDR2 (germline): LGHNA, YNFKEQ. The CDR3 DNA reads TGTGCCAGCAGCCAAGGCGGGGGGGCGAATAATGAGCAGTTCTTC. Protein product: CASSQGGGANNEQFF.

V is TRBV29-1 and J is TRBJ2-7, with 9 positions matching TRBD1. The V gene's germline CDR1 is SQVTM and CDR2 ANQGSEA. Germline trimming cut 6 bases from V and 2 bases from J; bases unmatched to any gene: 5. This CDR3 spans 13 amino acids. The DNA for the CDR3 is TGCAGCGTGGCCCGGGACAGGGCCTACGAGCAGTACTTC. Translation: CSVARDRAYEQYF.

The genes are TRBV15 and TRBJ2-2; 8 bases agree with TRBD1. CDR3 size: 15 residues. Germline CDR1 reads LNHNV; CDR2 reads YYDKDF (reference sequence). The V gene end was trimmed by 3 bases and the J gene end by 4 bases; junction bases not matched to a gene: 4. As DNA, the CDR3 is TGTGCCACCAGCAGCCAGGGGGCGATCACCGGGGAGCTGTTTTTT. Its protein product is CATSSQGAITGELFF.